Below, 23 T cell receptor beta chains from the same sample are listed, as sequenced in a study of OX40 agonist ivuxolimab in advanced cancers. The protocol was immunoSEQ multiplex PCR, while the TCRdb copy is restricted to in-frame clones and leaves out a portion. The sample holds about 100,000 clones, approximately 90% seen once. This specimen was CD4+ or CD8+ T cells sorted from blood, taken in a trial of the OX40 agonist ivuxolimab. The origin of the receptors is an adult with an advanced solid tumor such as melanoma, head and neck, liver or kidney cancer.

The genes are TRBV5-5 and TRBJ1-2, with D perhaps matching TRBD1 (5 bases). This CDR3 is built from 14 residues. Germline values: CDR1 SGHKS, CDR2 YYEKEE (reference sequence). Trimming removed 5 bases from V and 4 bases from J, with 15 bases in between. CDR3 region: CASRPTGTGYGYTF. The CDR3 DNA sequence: TGTGCCAGCAGACCCACCGGGACGGGCTATGGCTACACCTTC.

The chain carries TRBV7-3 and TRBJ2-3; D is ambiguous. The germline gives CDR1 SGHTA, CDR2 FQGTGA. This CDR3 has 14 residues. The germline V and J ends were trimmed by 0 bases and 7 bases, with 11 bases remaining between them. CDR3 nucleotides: TGTGCCAGCAGCTTAACGACGGACGGTAATACGCAGTATTTT. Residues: CASSLTTDGNTQYF.

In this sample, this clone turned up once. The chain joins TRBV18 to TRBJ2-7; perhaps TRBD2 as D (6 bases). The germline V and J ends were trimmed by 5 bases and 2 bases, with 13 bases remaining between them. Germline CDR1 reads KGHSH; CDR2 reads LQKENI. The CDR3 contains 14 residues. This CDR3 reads CASSRTEGPYEQYF. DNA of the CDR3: TGTGCCAGCTCAAGGACGGAGGGGCCCTACGAGCAGTACTTC.

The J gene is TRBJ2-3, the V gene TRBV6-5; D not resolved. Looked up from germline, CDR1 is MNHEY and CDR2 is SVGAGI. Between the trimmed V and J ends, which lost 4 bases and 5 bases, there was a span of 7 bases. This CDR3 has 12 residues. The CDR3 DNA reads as TGTGCCAGCAGTTCCCCAGGAGATACGCAGTATTTT. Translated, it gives CASSSPGDTQYF.

DNA of the CDR3: TGTGCCAGCCAATCGGGCCCGACTAGCGGGATTAGCACAGATACGCAGTATTTT. Translating gives CASQSGPTSGISTDTQYF. This chain connects TRBV5-4 to TRBJ2-3; 11 bases are shared with TRBD2. Germline CDR1 reads SGHNT; CDR2 reads YYREEE (reference sequence). There are 18 residues in the CDR3. The ends lost 7 bases at V and 0 bases at J; junction bases unmatched: 13.

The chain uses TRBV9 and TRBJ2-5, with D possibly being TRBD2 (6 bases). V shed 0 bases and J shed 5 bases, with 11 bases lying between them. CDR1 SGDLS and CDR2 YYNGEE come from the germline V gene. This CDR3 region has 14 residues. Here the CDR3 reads CASSVGSGAETQYF. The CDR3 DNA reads TGTGCCAGCAGCGTAGGTTCGGGAGCGGAGACCCAGTACTTC.

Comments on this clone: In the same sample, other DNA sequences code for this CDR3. The CDR3 DNA sequence: TGTGCCAGCTCACCGCCCGGGTACAATGAGCAGTTCTTC. The encoded protein is CASSPPGYNEQFF. The V gene is TRBV18, the J gene TRBJ2-1; unclear D gene. Trimming pared 3 bases from V and 4 bases from J, leaving 7 bases between. CDR3 length equals 13 residues. The germline V gene has CDR1 KGHSH and CDR2 LQKENI.

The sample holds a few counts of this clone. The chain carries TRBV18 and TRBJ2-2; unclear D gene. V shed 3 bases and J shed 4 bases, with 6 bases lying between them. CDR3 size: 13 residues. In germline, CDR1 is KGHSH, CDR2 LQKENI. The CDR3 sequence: CASSPRRTGELFF. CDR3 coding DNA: TGTGCCAGCTCACCCAGGCGCACCGGGGAGCTGTTTTTT. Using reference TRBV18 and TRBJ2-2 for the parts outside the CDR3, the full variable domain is NAGVMQNPRHLVRRRGQEARLRCSPMKGHSHVYWYRQLPEEGLKFMVYLQKENIIDESGMPKERFSAEFPKEGPSILRIQQVVRGDSAAYFCASSPRRTGELFFGEGSRLTVL.

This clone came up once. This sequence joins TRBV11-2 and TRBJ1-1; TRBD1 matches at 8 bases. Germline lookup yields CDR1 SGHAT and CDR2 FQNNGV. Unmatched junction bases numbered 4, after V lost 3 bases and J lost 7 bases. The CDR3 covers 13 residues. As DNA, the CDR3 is TGTGCCAGCAGCTTGGACAGGGAAGGTGAAGCTTTCTTT. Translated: CASSLDREGEAFF.

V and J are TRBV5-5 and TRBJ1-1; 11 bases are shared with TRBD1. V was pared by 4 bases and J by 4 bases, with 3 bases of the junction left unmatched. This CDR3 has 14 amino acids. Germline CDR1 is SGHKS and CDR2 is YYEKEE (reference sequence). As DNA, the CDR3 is TGTGCCAGCAGCCGGACAGGGGGCAGCACTGAAGCTTTCTTT. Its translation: CASSRTGGSTEAFF.

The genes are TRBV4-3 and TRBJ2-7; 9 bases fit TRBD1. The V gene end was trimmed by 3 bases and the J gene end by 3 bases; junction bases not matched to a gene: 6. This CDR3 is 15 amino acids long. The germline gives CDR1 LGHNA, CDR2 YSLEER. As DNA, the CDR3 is TGCGCCAGCAGCCAGGGTTCGACAGGGGGCTACGAGCAGTACTTC. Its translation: CASSQGSTGGYEQYF.

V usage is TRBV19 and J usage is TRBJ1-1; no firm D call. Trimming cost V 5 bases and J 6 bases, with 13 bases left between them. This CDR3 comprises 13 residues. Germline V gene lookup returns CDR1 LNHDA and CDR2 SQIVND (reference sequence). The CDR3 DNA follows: TGTGCCAGTAGTCCTCGAATGACCGCTGAAGCTTTCTTT. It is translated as CASSPRMTAEAFF.

CDR3 region: CASGPSSTGQSNQPQHF. The CDR3 nucleotides are TGTGCTAGTGGCCCCTCGTCAACCGGACAGTCAAATCAGCCCCAGCATTTT. The rearrangement joins TRBV12-5 to TRBJ1-5, with D possibly being TRBD1 (6 bases). The germline gives CDR1 LGHNT, CDR2 FRNRAP. This CDR3 is built from 17 residues. Trimming took off 6 bases at V and 4 bases at J, with 22 bases between the two ends.

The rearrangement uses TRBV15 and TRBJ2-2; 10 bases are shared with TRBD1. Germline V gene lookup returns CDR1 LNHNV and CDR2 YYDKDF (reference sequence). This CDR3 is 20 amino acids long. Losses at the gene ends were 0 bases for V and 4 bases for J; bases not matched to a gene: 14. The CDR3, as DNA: TGTGCCACCAGCAGAGATAGGTCGAGGCGGACAGGGGGAGGCACCGGGGAGCTGTTTTTT. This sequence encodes CATSRDRSRRTGGGTGELFF.

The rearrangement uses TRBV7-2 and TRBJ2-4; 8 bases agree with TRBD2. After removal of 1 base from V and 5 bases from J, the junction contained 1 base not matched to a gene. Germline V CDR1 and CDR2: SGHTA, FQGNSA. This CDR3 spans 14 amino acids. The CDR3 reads CASSLELAENIQYF. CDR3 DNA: TGTGCCAGCAGCTTAGAACTAGCGGAAAACATTCAGTACTTC.

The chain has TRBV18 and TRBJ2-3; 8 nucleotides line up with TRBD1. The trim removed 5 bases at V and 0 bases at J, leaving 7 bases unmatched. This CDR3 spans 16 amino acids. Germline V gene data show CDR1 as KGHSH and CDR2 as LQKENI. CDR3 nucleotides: TGTGCCAGCTCAACGGGACAGGACCGGAGCACAGATACGCAGTATTTT. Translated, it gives CASSTGQDRSTDTQYF.

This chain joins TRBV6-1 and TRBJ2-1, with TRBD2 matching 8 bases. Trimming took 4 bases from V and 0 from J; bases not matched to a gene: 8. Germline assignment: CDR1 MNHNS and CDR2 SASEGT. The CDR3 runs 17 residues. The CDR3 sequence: CASSALTGTSSYNEQFF. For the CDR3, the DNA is TGTGCCAGCAGTGCACTCACCGGGACTAGCTCCTACAATGAGCAGTTCTTC.

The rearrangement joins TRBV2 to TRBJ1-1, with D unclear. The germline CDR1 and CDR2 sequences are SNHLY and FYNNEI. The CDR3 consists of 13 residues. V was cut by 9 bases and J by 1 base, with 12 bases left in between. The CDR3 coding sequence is TGTGCCAGTCGAAGCGGGTGGAACACTGAAGCTTTCTTT. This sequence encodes CASRSGWNTEAFF.

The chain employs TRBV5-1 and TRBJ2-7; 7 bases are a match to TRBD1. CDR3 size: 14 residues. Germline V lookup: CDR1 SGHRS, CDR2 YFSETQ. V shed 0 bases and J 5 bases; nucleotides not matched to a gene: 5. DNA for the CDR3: TGCGCCAGCAGCTTGGGGACAGGAGGCAACGAGCAGTACTTC. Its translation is CASSLGTGGNEQYF. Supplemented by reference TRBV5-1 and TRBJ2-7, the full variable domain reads KAGVTQTPRYLIKTRGQQVTLSCSPISGHRSVSWYQQTPGQGLQFLFEYFSETQRNKGNFPGRFSGRQFSNSRSEMNVSTLELGDSALYLCASSLGTGGNEQYFGPGTRLTVT.

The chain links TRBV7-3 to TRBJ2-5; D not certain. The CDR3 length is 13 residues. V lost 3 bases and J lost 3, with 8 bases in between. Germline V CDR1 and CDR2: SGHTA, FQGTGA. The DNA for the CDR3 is TGTGCCAGCAGCTTCCGACCGAAAGAGACCCAGTACTTC. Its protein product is CASSFRPKETQYF.

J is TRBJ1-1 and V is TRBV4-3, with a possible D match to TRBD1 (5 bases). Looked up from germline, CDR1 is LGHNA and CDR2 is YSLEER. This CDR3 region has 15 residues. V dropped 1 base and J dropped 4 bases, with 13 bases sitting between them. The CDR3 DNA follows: TGCGCCAGCAGCCAAGTTAGGCGGGGGTTCACTGAAGCTTTCTTT. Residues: CASSQVRRGFTEAFF.

The CDR3 bases are TGTGCCAGCAGCTTATTTCCGGGACCGGGCACCGGGGAGCTGTTTTTT. It yields the protein CASSLFPGPGTGELFF. The chain uses TRBV7-2 and TRBJ2-2; D assignment may be TRBD1 or TRBD2 (5 bases each). This CDR3 spans 16 amino acids. CDR1 and CDR2 from the germline V gene are SGHTA and FQGNSA. The V and J ends lost 2 bases and 4 bases respectively, with 14 bases between them.

CDR3 in DNA: TGTGCCAGCAGTAACCTGCCGGGACAGGGTTATCAGCCCCAGCATTTT. It yields the protein CASSNLPGQGYQPQHF. The chain employs TRBV6-6 and TRBJ1-5; TRBD1 matches at 9 bases. The CDR3 length is 16 residues. J was trimmed by 5 bases and V by 5 bases; bases with no gene match: 10. Germline lookup yields CDR1 MNHNY and CDR2 SVGAGI (reference sequence).